The 13 T cell receptor beta chains reported below all come from one sample, sequenced in a study of control samples from healthy donors and cancer patients. This table comes from immunoSEQ multiplex PCR, and its TCRdb copy is limited to in-frame clones, with some not included. The repertoire includes about 120,000 clones, around 92% of them detected once, and roughly 40% sits in the top ten. Sequenced input: blood. These receptors were obtained from a man in his forties or fifties in good health.

The chain uses TRBV5-4 and TRBJ2-7, with 12 positions matching TRBD1. The ends lost 4 bases at V and 6 bases at J; junction bases unmatched: 2. In germline, CDR1 is SGHNT, CDR2 YYREEE (reference sequence). The CDR3 has 13 amino acids. In DNA, the CDR3 is TGTGCCAGCAGCGGGGACAGGGGGCTCGAGCAGTACTTC. Translated, it gives CASSGDRGLEQYF.

This clone was counted ten times or more. The chain has TRBV6-5 and TRBJ1-6; 11 bases are shared with TRBD1. Germline CDR1 is MNHEY and CDR2 is SVGAGI. The CDR3 runs 15 residues. Trimming at V came to 5 bases and at J to 10 bases, leaving 7 bases not matched to a gene. CDR3: CASSTPGTGGSPLHF. The CDR3 DNA reads TGTGCCAGCAGTACCCCCGGGACAGGGGGATCACCCCTCCACTTT.

The rearrangement joins TRBV6-5 to TRBJ1-6, with 9 bases aligning to TRBD1. Unmatched junction bases numbered 8, after V lost 7 bases and J lost 10 bases. The CDR3 is 14 amino acids. From germline, CDR1 is MNHEY and CDR2 SVGAGI. CDR3: CASTPTGGGSPLHF. The DNA of the CDR3 is TGTGCCAGCACCCCGACAGGGGGAGGATCACCCCTCCACTTT.

The chain joins TRBV5-4 to TRBJ1-1; the D gene is possibly TRBD1 (5 bases). This CDR3 is built from 15 residues. Per the germline V gene, CDR1 is SGHNT and CDR2 is YYREEE (reference sequence). Deletions cut 4 bases from V and 5 bases from J, with 18 bases between. The CDR3 protein is CASSRGSGELTEAFF. DNA for the CDR3: TGTGCCAGCAGCCGGGGGTCGGGAGAGTTAACTGAAGCTTTCTTT.

The chain employs TRBV5-1 and TRBJ1-1, with D unresolved. Trimming took 3 bases from V and 5 from J, leaving 8 bases between them. CDR3 length: 12 amino acids. Germline CDR1 SGHRS, CDR2 YFSETQ. CDR3 region: CASSYTETEAFF. In DNA, the CDR3 is TGCGCCAGCAGCTACACGGAGACTGAAGCTTTCTTT.

The CDR3 DNA sequence: TGTGCCAGCTCACGTGAAATGAGACCGAACACTGAAGCTTTCTTT. Its protein product is CASSREMRPNTEAFF. The chain links TRBV18 to TRBJ1-1; D unresolved. The V and J ends lost 4 bases and 1 base respectively, with 13 bases between them. This CDR3 has 15 residues. Germline assignment: CDR1 KGHSH and CDR2 LQKENI.

V and J are TRBV18 and TRBJ2-3, with 11 nucleotides matching TRBD2. The CDR3 contains 16 residues. The germline V gene has CDR1 KGHSH and CDR2 LQKENI. Losses at the gene ends were 4 bases for V and 3 bases for J; bases not matched to a gene: 6. CDR3 coding DNA: TGTGCCAGCTCACTTGCTCTAGCGGGGGGAACAGATACGCAGTATTTT. Protein sequence: CASSLALAGGTDTQYF. Filled out from reference TRBV18 and TRBJ2-3, the complete variable domain reads NAGVMQNPRHLVRRRGQEARLRCSPMKGHSHVYWYRQLPEEGLKFMVYLQKENIIDESGMPKERFSAEFPKEGPSILRIQQVVRGDSAAYFCASSLALAGGTDTQYFGPGTRLTVL.

This CDR3 reads CASSPRLAGEQFF. CDR3 DNA sequence: TGTGCCAGTAGTCCTCGACTAGCCGGTGAGCAGTTCTTC. The chain couples TRBV19 to TRBJ2-1; 7 nucleotides agree with TRBD2. CDR3 length: 13 amino acids. Germline CDR1 reads LNHDA; CDR2 reads SQIVND (reference sequence). Unmatched junction bases numbered 7, after V lost 5 bases and J lost 9 bases.

The chain combines TRBV11-3 with TRBJ2-5; 12 bases fit TRBD2. The germline gives CDR1 SGHNT, CDR2 YENEEA. The CDR3 length is 19 residues. The J segment lost 4 bases and the V segment lost 1 base, leaving 13 bases of the junction unmatched. The CDR3 here is CASSLVHLAGGPGGETQYF. The CDR3 DNA reads as TGTGCCAGCAGCTTAGTTCACCTAGCGGGGGGGCCGGGAGGAGAGACCCAGTACTTC.

J is TRBJ2-2 and V is TRBV5-6; no clear D. The length of the CDR3 is 14 residues. Looked up from germline, CDR1 is SGHDT and CDR2 is YYEEEE. V was cut by 4 bases and J by 4 bases, with 11 bases left in between. This CDR3 reads CASSPRTPTGELFF. The CDR3 DNA follows: TGTGCCAGCAGCCCCCGAACCCCCACCGGGGAGCTGTTTTTT.

V and J are TRBV25-1 and TRBJ2-7; 8 nucleotides agree with TRBD1. V trimming: 3 bases; J trimming: 2 bases; junction bases outside the gene matches: 3. CDR1 and CDR2 from the germline V gene are MGHDK and SYGVNS. The CDR3 loop spans 14 amino acids. For the CDR3, the DNA is TGTGCCAGCAGTGATGGGACAGGAACCTACGAGCAGTACTTC. This translates into CASSDGTGTYEQYF.

This chain uses TRBV27 with TRBJ1-1, with 10 positions matching TRBD1. The CDR3 contains 15 residues. From germline, CDR1 is MNHEY and CDR2 SMNVEV (reference sequence). Germline trimming cut 2 bases from V and 7 bases from J; bases unmatched to any gene: 7. CDR3 bases: TGTGCCAGCAGTTTAAGCAGGACAGGGGGTAGTGAAGCTTTCTTT. Translating gives CASSLSRTGGSEAFF.

Concerning this clone: The junction departs from germline at one end; a sequencing error may be responsible. The same CDR3 is also encoded by other DNA sequences in this sample. V gene TRBV5-1 combines with J gene TRBJ2-3; D is perhaps TRBD1 or TRBD2 (6 bases each). The CDR3 is 15 residues long. CDR1 is SGHRS and CDR2 is YFSETQ in the germline V gene. The DNA of the CDR3 is TGCGCCAGCAGTTTGGAGGGGGGCGGCACAGATACGCAGTATTTT. Translation gives CASSLEGGGTDTQYF.